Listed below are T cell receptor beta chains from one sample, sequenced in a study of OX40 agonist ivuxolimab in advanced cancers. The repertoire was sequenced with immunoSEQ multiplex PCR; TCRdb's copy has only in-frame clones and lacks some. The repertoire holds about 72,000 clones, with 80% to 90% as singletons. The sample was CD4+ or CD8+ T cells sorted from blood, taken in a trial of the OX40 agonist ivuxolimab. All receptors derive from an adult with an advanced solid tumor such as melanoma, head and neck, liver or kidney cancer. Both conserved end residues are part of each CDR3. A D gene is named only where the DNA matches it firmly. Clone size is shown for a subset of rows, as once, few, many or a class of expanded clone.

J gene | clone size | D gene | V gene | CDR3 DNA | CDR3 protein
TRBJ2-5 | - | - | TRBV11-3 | TGTGCCAGCAGCGTCCAAGAGACCCAGTACTTC | CASSVQETQYF
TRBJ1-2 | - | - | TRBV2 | TGTGCCAGCAGCCCAAACGGGTCAGACGATGGCTACACCTTC | CASSPNGSDDGYTF
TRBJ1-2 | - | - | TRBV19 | TGTGCCAGTAGACCTGAGACGACTGGGCATTGGGGCTATGGCTACACCTTC | CASRPETTGHWGYGYTF
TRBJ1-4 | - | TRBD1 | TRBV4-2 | TGTGCCAGCAGCCAAGAGGGACAGACCAATGAAAAACTGTTTTTT | CASSQEGQTNEKLFF
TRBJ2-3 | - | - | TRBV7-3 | TGTGCCAGCAGCACTCTAGAAGGGTACCCAGATACGCAGTATTTT | CASSTLEGYPDTQYF
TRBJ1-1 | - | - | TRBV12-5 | TGTGCTAGTGGTTCCGCAGGGGCGGGCACTGAAGCTTTCTTT | CASGSAGAGTEAFF
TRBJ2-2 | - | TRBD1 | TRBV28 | TGTGCCAGCACTTGGGACAGGGGCTACACCGGGGAGCTGTTTTTT | CASTWDRGYTGELFF
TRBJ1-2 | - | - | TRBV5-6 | TGTGCCAGCAGCTGGGGGACCGCCGGGACTAACTATGGCTACACCTTC | CASSWGTAGTNYGYTF
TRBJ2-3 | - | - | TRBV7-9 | TGTGCCAGCAGCACAGGCCTAGATACGCAGTATTTT | CASSTGLDTQYF
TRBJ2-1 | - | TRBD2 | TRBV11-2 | TGTGCCAGCAGCTCCTCGGGAGGCGCGTCTCATGAGCAGTTCTTC | CASSSSGGASHEQFF
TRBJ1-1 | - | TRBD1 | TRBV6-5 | TGTGCCAGCAGTTTCCAGGGGGGGGTCACTGAAGCTTTCTTT | CASSFQGGVTEAFF
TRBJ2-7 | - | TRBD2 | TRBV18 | TGTGCCAGCTCACCTGGGACTAGTAGCGAGCAGTACTTC | CASSPGTSSEQYF
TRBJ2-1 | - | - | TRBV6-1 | TGTGCCAGCACCCTAGCCTTCTACAATGAGCAGTTCTTC | CASTLAFYNEQFF
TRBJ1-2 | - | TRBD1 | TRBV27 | TGTGCCAGCAGACTAGGACAGGCTAACTATGGCTACACCTTC | CASRLGQANYGYTF
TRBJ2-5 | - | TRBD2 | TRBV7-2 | TGTGCCAGTCGCTCCGACCGGGGGGGTAGGGAGACCCAGTACTTC | CASRSDRGGRETQYF
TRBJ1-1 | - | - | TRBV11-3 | TGTGCCAGCAGAAAGGACACTGAAGCTTTCTTT | CASRKDTEAFF
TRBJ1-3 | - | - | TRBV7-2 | TGTGCCAGCAGCCCATTGGACTTCTACTCTGGAAACACCATATATTTT | CASSPLDFYSGNTIYF
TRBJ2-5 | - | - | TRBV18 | TGTGCCAGCTCACAGTTGAGAGAGACCCAGTACTTC | CASSQLRETQYF
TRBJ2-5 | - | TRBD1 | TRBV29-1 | TGCAGCGGACAGGGGTTCGGAGAGACCCAGTACTTC | CSGQGFGETQYF
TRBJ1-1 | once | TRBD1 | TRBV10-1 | TGCGCCAGCAGTCCGGGACAGGGGGTGAACACTGAAGCTTTCTTT | CASSPGQGVNTEAFF
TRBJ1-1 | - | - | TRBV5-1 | TGCGCCAGCAGCTTGGGGGTGGAAGCTGAAGCTTTCTTT | CASSLGVEAEAFF
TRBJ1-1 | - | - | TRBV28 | TGTGCCAGCAGCCCGGAAGGGGAATGGAACACTGAAGCTTTCTTT | CASSPEGEWNTEAFF
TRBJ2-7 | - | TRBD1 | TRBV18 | TGTGCCAGCTCACCGGGACAGCTTAGGACCTACGAGCAGTACTTC | CASSPGQLRTYEQYF
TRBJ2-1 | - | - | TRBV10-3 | TGTGCCATCAGTGAGTCCCTGTCGTCCTACAATGAGCAGTTCTTC | CAISESLSSYNEQFF
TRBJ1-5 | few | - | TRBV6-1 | TGTGCCAGCAGTGAAATGGGGCAGAATAGTCAGCCCCAGCATTTT | CASSEMGQNSQPQHF
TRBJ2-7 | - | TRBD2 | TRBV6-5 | TGTGCCAGCAGTGGGGGGGCCTACGAGCAGTACTTC | CASSGGAYEQYF
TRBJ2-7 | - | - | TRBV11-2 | TGTGCCAGCAGCTTAGCTTTAGGGTTGGAGCAGTACTTC | CASSLALGLEQYF
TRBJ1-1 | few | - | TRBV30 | TGTGCCTGGATTCCGGGACAACTGAACACTGAAGCTTTCTTT | CAWIPGQLNTEAFF
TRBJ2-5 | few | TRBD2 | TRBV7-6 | TGTGCCAGCAGCCCTCAGACTAGCGGGAGTAAAGAGACCCAGTACTTC | CASSPQTSGSKETQYF
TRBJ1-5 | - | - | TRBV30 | TGTGCCTGGAGTGTAGGGGGAGGGAATAATCAGCCCCAGCATTTT | CAWSVGGGNNQPQHF
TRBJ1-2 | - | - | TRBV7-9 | TGTGCCAGCAGCTTGGAGGGACGGCCAGGAGCCTATGGCTACACCTTC | CASSLEGRPGAYGYTF
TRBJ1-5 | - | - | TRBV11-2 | TGTGCCAGCAGCCCACAAAACAATCAGCCCCAGCATTTT | CASSPQNNQPQHF
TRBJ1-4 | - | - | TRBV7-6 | TGTGCCAGCAGTCAGGGGAGCACTAATGAAAAACTGTTTTTT | CASSQGSTNEKLFF
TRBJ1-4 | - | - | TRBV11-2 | TGTGCCAGCAGCTTAACGGGCAGGGTGGATGAAAAACTGTTTTTT | CASSLTGRVDEKLFF
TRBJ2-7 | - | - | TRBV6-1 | TGTGCCACCTCGGGACCCCCCTACGAGCAGTACTTC | CATSGPPYEQYF
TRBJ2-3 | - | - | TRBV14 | TGTGCCAGCAGCCAAGGGGCCCGTGCCACAGATACGCAGTATTTT | CASSQGARATDTQYF
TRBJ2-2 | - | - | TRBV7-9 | TGTGCCAGCAGTCGGGACTCCAACACCGGGGAGCTGTTTTTT | CASSRDSNTGELFF
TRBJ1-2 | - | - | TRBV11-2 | TGTGCCAGCAGCGGGGACTATGGCTACACCTTC | CASSGDYGYTF
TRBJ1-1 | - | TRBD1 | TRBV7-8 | TGTGCCAGCAGGGTGACAGGGGGCACTGAAGCTTTCTTT | CASRVTGGTEAFF
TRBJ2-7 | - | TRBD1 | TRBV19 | TGTGCCAGTAGCAGGGACAGGGGCTACGAGCAGTACTTC | CASSRDRGYEQYF
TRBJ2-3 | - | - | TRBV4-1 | TGCGCCAGCAGCCAAGTGGGACTGTGGGGCGGGACAGATACGCAGTATTTT | CASSQVGLWGGTDTQYF
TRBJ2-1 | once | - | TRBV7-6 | TGTGCCAGCAGCTTAAGAGGGGGGGGCCCCCGGGTAAATGAGCAGTTCTTC | CASSLRGGGPRVNEQFF
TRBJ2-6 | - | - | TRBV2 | TGTGCCAGCAGTGAGGAGCGGCTTCCCTCTGGGGCCAACGTCCTGACTTTC | CASSEERLPSGANVLTF
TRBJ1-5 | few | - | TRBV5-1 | TGCGCCAGCAGCTTGGGGACAGCCGATCAGCCCCAGCATTTT | CASSLGTADQPQHF
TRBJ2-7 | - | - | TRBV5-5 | TGTGCCAGCACCGTGTCGAAGGGGGGTTTCTCCTACGAGCAGTACTTC | CASTVSKGGFSYEQYF